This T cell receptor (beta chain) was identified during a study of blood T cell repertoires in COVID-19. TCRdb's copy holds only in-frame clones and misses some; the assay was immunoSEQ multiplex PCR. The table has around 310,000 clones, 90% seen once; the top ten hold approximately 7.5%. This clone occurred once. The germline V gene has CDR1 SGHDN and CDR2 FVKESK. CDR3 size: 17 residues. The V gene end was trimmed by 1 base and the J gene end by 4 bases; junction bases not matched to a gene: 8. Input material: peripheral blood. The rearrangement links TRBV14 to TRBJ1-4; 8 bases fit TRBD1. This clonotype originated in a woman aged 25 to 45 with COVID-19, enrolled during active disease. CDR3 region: CASSQGLGTGFNEKLFF. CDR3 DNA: TGTGCCAGCAGCCAAGGATTGGGGACAGGCTTTAATGAAAAACTGTTTTTT.